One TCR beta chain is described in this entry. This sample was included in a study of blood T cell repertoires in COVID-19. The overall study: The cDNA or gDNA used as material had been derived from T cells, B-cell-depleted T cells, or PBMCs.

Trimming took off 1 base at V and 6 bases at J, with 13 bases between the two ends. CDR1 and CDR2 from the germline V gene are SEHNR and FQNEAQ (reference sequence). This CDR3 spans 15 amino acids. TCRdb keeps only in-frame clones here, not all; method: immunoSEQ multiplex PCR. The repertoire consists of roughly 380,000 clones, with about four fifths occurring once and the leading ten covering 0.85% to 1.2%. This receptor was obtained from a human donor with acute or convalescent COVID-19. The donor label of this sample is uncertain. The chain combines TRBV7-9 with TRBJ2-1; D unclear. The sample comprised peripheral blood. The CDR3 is CASSLVELRRNEQFF. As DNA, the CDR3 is TGTGCCAGCAGCTTAGTGGAGCTCCGTCGCAATGAGCAGTTCTTC.